This TCR beta chain was obtained from a study of T cell responses to AZD1222 COVID-19 vaccine. Libraries were prepared by immunoSEQ multiplex PCR; TCRdb keeps only in-frame clonotypes and omits some of them. Of 75,000 to 90,000 clones in the sample, approximately 83% were seen once. On this clone: Its antigen is currently unknown.

The length of the CDR3 is 18 residues. CDR1 and CDR2 from the germline V gene are MNHEY and SVGEGT. Trimming removed 2 bases from V and 5 bases from J, with 21 bases in between. Notes on the study in general: Compared with day 0, the breadth and depth of the Spike-specific TCR repertoire rose significantly after two doses of AZD1222.

The sequencing here drew on peripheral blood, taken 28 days after the second AZD1222 dose. The chain has TRBV6-2 or TRBV6-3 and TRBJ2-2; tentatively, D is TRBD2 (5 bases). The origin of this receptor is an adult who received the AZD1222 COVID-19 vaccine. The CDR3 loop reads CASSYPPLTEAETGELFF. The CDR3 bases are TGTGCCAGCAGTTACCCCCCTCTGACGGAGGCGGAAACCGGGGAGCTGTTTTTT.